A selection of T cell receptor beta chains follows, all from one sample in a study of OX40 agonist ivuxolimab in advanced cancers. Some clones are missing from TCRdb's copy, which holds only in-frame ones; the method was immunoSEQ multiplex PCR. The profile shows more than 5,500 clones, around 80% of them singletons. Sequenced material: CD4+ or CD8+ T cells sorted from blood, taken in a trial of the OX40 agonist ivuxolimab. The receptors originated from an adult with an advanced solid tumor such as melanoma, head and neck, liver or kidney cancer. The CDR3 runs from the conserved cysteine through the conserved F or W. The D gene is left open where the match is weak. Rows give clone size only sometimes, using once, few, many, or a class for an expanded clone.

>TRBJ1-1|.|TRBD1|TRBV6-6
TGTGCCAGCAGTTACGGGGACAGTGAAGCTTTCTTT
CASSYGDSEAFF
>TRBJ2-3|.|TRBD1|TRBV2
TGTGCCAGCAGGGAACCGGGACAGGATACGCAGTATTTT
CASREPGQDTQYF
>TRBJ2-1|.|.|TRBV16
TGTGCCAGCAGCCAATTTGCTAGCTCCTACAATGAGCAGTTCTTC
CASSQFASSYNEQFF
>TRBJ1-5|.|TRBD1|TRBV7-9
TGTGCCAGCAGCTCGGGGACAGGTAGTAGCAATCAGCCCCAGCATTTT
CASSSGTGSSNQPQHF
>TRBJ2-5|once|TRBD2|TRBV12-5
TGTGCTAGTGGTTTGCCTCAAGCGGGAGGGGCCCAAACCCAGTACTTC
CASGLPQAGGAQTQYF
>TRBJ2-7|.|.|TRBV6-6
TGTGCCAGCTTTGGACGGTCCTACGAGCAGTACTTC
CASFGRSYEQYF
>TRBJ2-5|few|.|TRBV5-1
TGCGCCAGCAGCGACCCCAGACTCCGGGAGACCCAGTACTTC
CASSDPRLRETQYF
>TRBJ2-7|.|.|TRBV7-6
TGTGCCAGCAGCTTAGGGGCCTTTAGCGAGCAGTACTTC
CASSLGAFSEQYF
>TRBJ1-2|.|.|TRBV5-5
TGTGCCAGCAGCTTGGGAGGGTTGAGCTACACCTTC
CASSLGGLSYTF
>TRBJ2-3|.|TRBD2|TRBV28
TGTGCCAGCAGCTTGGGACTAGCGGGAACGAGCACAGATACGCAGTATTTT
CASSLGLAGTSTDTQYF
>TRBJ1-1|few|TRBD1|TRBV28
TGTGCCAGCAGCCGACCGGGACAGCAAGCTTTCTTT
CASSRPGQQAFF
>TRBJ1-5|.|.|TRBV27
TGTGCCAGCAGATTGGGGGTCAATCAGCCCCAGCATTTT
CASRLGVNQPQHF
>TRBJ2-1|.|TRBD2|TRBV4-2
TGTGCCAGCAGCCAAGAAGGACTAGGGTCCAATGAGCAGTTCTTC
CASSQEGLGSNEQFF
>TRBJ1-2|.|TRBD1|TRBV7-2
TGTGCCAGCAGCGGGACAGAAGCTAACTATGGCTACACCTTC
CASSGTEANYGYTF
>TRBJ2-3|.|.|TRBV7-7
TGTGCTAGCAGCTTAGTCAGGGGAAGGGATACGCAGTATTTT
CASSLVRGRDTQYF
>TRBJ2-2|.|.|TRBV7-8
TGTGCCAGCAGCTTAGACGGGGAGACCGGGGAGCTGTTTTTT
CASSLDGETGELFF
>TRBJ2-1|medium-sized|TRBD2|TRBV11-3
TGTGCCAGCAGCTTAGGAGTAGCGGGAGGATTGATCAATGAGCAGTTCTTC
CASSLGVAGGLINEQFF
>TRBJ1-6|.|.|TRBV4-1
TGCGCCAGCAGCCTAAGTGGACAACCCCTCCACTTT
CASSLSGQPLHF
>TRBJ2-7|.|.|TRBV29-1
TGCAGCGTTGTGGGCTCCTACGAGCAGTACTTC
CSVVGSYEQYF
>TRBJ2-2|.|.|TRBV9
TGTGCCAGCAGCGTCACACCCGGGGAGCTGTTTTTT
CASSVTPGELFF
>TRBJ1-5|.|TRBD1|TRBV7-9
TGTGCCAGCAGCTCCACAGGGGGAACCAGCAATCAGCCCCAGCATTTT
CASSSTGGTSNQPQHF
>TRBJ2-6|.|.|TRBV9
TGTGCCAGCAGCGCGGGAGCTGGGGCCAACGTCCTGACTTTC
CASSAGAGANVLTF
>TRBJ2-3|.|.|TRBV12-5
TGTGCTAGTGGTTTGGTACTGGGCCCAGGAGTCACAGATACGCAGTATTTT
CASGLVLGPGVTDTQYF
>TRBJ2-7|.|TRBD1|TRBV28
TGTGCCAGCGGGGACAGCTCCTACGAGCAGTACTTC
CASGDSSYEQYF
>TRBJ1-1|.|.|TRBV27
TGTGCCACCCGAGAGGGTGGAACTGAAGCTTTCTTT
CATREGGTEAFF
>TRBJ2-1|.|.|TRBV6-6
TGTGCCAGCAGTACGGACAATGAGCAGTTCTTC
CASSTDNEQFF
>TRBJ2-5|.|TRBD2|TRBV4-1
TGCGCCAGTTCCAAAGGAGCGGGGGGGCGTGAGACCCAGTACTTC
CASSKGAGGRETQYF
>TRBJ1-1|.|.|TRBV5-4
TGTGCCAGCGCCCGAGGGGGGACTGAAGCTTTCTTT
CASARGGTEAFF
>TRBJ2-1|few|.|TRBV28
TGTGCCAGCAGCAATTACCCCCCCCTAGCCGACTCCTACAATGAGCAGTTCTTC
CASSNYPPLADSYNEQFF
>TRBJ2-1|.|.|TRBV27
TGTGCCAGCAGTTTATCTCCCGGAGGGAATGAGCAGTTCTTC
CASSLSPGGNEQFF
>TRBJ2-1|.|.|TRBV30
TGTGCCTGGAGTGTCCTGGTTGGTGAGCAGTTCTTC
CAWSVLVGEQFF
>TRBJ2-1|once|.|TRBV9
TGTGCCAGCAGCCCCAACGGGGATGAGCAGTTCTTC
CASSPNGDEQFF
>TRBJ2-7|.|.|TRBV11-2
TGTGCCAGCAGCTTAGAAACGGGCTTCTCCTACGAGCAGTACTTC
CASSLETGFSYEQYF
>TRBJ1-4|.|.|TRBV2
TGTGCCAGCAGTGAAGCGCTTCTTGGAGGGGGGGCCGGTAATGAAAAACTGTTTTTT
CASSEALLGGGAGNEKLFF
>TRBJ2-4|.|TRBD2|TRBV30
TGTGCCTGTCAAGGGACTAGCGGGGCAGCCAAAAACATTCAGTACTTC
CACQGTSGAAKNIQYF
>TRBJ2-2|.|.|TRBV7-7
TGTGCTAGCAGCTTAGGTCGAGCGGCCACCGGGGAGCTGTTTTTT
CASSLGRAATGELFF
>TRBJ2-5|once|TRBD2|TRBV2
TGTGCCAGCAGCTCGAGCCGCGCTAGCGGGGACCAAGAGACCCAGTACTTC
CASSSSRASGDQETQYF
>TRBJ2-3|.|.|TRBV6-5
TGTGCCAGCAGTTACCTCGGGGCCTACGCAGATACGCAGTATTTT
CASSYLGAYADTQYF
>TRBJ2-1|.|.|TRBV6-6
TGTGCCAGCACTCCCAACGGCCATGAGCAGTTCTTC
CASTPNGHEQFF
>TRBJ2-7|.|.|TRBV27
TGTGCCAGCAGGGGCCAGTGGGGCCCCGCGGACGAGCAGTACTTC
CASRGQWGPADEQYF
>TRBJ2-1|.|TRBD1|TRBV6-6
TGTGCCAGCATTCGGGACAGAAAGATGAATGAGCAGTTCTTC
CASIRDRKMNEQFF
>TRBJ2-1|.|TRBD2|TRBV7-2
TGTGCCAGCAGCTGGAGCGGGAGCGGTGATGAGCAGTTCTTC
CASSWSGSGDEQFF
>TRBJ2-4|few|.|TRBV28
TGTGCCAGCAGTCCCGGCAGGGTAGCCAAAAACATTCAGTACTTC
CASSPGRVAKNIQYF
>TRBJ1-1|.|.|TRBV10-2
TGCGCCAGCAGTGAACAGGGAGGTGAAGCTTTCTTT
CASSEQGGEAFF
>TRBJ2-1|.|TRBD2|TRBV28
TGTGCCAGCAGTTTATTGGCGGGGGGGCCTTACAATGAGCAGTTCTTC
CASSLLAGGPYNEQFF
>TRBJ1-2|.|.|TRBV19
TGTGCCAGTATGGTCGAAGGGGAGGAAATGGGCTATGGCTACACCTTC
CASMVEGEEMGYGYTF
>TRBJ1-5|once|TRBD1|TRBV7-9
TGTGCCAGCAGTCTCGGACAGGGCAATCAGCCCCAGCATTTT
CASSLGQGNQPQHF
>TRBJ2-1|.|.|TRBV11-2
TGTGCCAGCAGCTTAGGGGTGGATGAGCAGTTCTTC
CASSLGVDEQFF
>TRBJ2-5|.|.|TRBV5-1
TGCGCCAGCAGCTTTAGGGGATCGGGGTCGGAGACCCAGTACTTC
CASSFRGSGSETQYF
>TRBJ1-3|.|.|TRBV9
TGTGCCAGCAGCGCGTCAGGGGCTGGAAACACCATATATTTT
CASSASGAGNTIYF
>TRBJ2-7|.|.|TRBV6-1
TGTGCCAGCAGTGAATCGCCCGCCGCCATTTACGAGCAGTACTTC
CASSESPAAIYEQYF
>TRBJ2-7|.|.|TRBV29-1
TGCAGCGTTGAAGCCAACTACGAGCAGTACTTC
CSVEANYEQYF
>TRBJ2-4|.|.|TRBV27
TGTGCCAGCAGTTTAAGGGAGGAACTAGCCAAAAACATTCAGTACTTC
CASSLREELAKNIQYF